This is a list of T cell receptor beta chains from one sample in a study of T cells after somatic rescue of genetic block. The repertoire was sequenced with immunoSEQ multiplex PCR; TCRdb's copy has only in-frame clones and lacks some. The table has some 12,000 clones, 73% seen once. The specimen was peripheral blood mononuclear cells (PBMCs). These receptors were collected from a boy aged 5-17 years. The CDR3 runs from the conserved cysteine through the conserved F or W. D genes are given only for firm matches. Clone size is given for some rows only: seen once, a few or many times, or a class if the clone is expanded.

D gene,clone size,CDR3 length,V gene,J gene,CDR3 DNA,CDR3 protein
-,-,12,TRBV5-5,TRBJ1-3,TGTGCCAGCAGCTTCCCGAGAAACACCATATATTTT,CASSFPRNTIYF
TRBD1,medium-sized,16,TRBV10-2,TRBJ2-7,TGCGCCAGCAGTGAGTCGATGAGCGGGACAGGGGATGAGCAGTACTTC,CASSESMSGTGDEQYF
TRBD2,-,17,TRBV11-1,TRBJ2-1,TGTGCCAGCAGCATCGGGACTAGCTGGAGCTCCTACAATGAGCAGTTCTTC,CASSIGTSWSSYNEQFF
-,-,14,TRBV4-1,TRBJ2-5,TGCGCCATAAAAGGCTTCCCCTTCCAAGAGACCCAGTACTTC,CAIKGFPFQETQYF
TRBD2,-,21,TRBV14,TRBJ2-1,TGTGCCAGCAGCCAAAAACCCGGGACTAGCGGGAGGTTAGTCCAATACAATGAGCAGTTCTTC,CASSQKPGTSGRLVQYNEQFF
TRBD1,-,14,TRBV28,TRBJ1-1,TGTGCCAGCAGTCCGGGACAGGGTAACACTGAAGCTTTCTTT,CASSPGQGNTEAFF
TRBD1,-,13,TRBV10-3,TRBJ1-1,TGTGCCATCAGTGAGTCGACAGGGGTTGAAGCTTTCTTT,CAISESTGVEAFF
TRBD1,-,15,TRBV28,TRBJ1-2,TGTGCCAGCAGTCCAGGGGGCAGGGGCCGCTATGGCTACACCTTC,CASSPGGRGRYGYTF
TRBD1,-,14,TRBV18,TRBJ2-5,TGTGCCAGCTCACCGAACAGGGGGCCCGAGACCCAGTACTTC,CASSPNRGPETQYF
-,-,15,TRBV18,TRBJ2-5,TGTGCCAGCTCACCAACGGGACTTCGTCAAGAGACCCAGTACTTC,CASSPTGLRQETQYF